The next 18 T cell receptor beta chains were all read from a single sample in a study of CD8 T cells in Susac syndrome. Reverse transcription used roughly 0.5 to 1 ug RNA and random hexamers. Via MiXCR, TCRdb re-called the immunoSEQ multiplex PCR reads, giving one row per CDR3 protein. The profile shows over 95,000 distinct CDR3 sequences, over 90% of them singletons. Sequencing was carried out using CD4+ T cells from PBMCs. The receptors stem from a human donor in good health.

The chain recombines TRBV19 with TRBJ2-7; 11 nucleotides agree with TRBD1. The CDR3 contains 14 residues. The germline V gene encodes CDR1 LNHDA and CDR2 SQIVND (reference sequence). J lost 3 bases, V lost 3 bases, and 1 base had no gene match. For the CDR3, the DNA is TGTGCCAGTAGTATTGGGACAGGGGGCTACGAGCAGTACTTC. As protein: CASSIGTGGYEQYF.

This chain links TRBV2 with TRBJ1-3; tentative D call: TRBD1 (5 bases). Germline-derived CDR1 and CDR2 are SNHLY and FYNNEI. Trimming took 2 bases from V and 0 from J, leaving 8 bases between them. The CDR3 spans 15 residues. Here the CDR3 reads CASSESGGSGNTIYF. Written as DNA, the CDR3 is TGTGCCAGCAGTGAAAGCGGGGGCTCTGGAAACACCATATATTTT.

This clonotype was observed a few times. CDR3 loop: CSASTPSDRSSYEQYF. Written as DNA, the CDR3 is TGCAGTGCTTCTACCCCTTCGGACCGCAGCTCCTACGAGCAGTACTTC. The chain couples TRBV20-1 to TRBJ2-7; D gene ambiguous. From germline, CDR1 is DFQATT and CDR2 SNEGSKA (reference sequence). CDR3 size: 16 residues. With 5 bases removed from V and 0 bases from J, the gap between germline ends came to 20 bases.

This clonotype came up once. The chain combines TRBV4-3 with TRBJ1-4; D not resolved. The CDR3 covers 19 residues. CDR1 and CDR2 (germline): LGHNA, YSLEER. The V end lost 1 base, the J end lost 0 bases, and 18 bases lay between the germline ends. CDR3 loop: CASSQVGRIGMPTNEKLFF. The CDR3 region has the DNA TGCGCCAGCAGCCAAGTCGGCAGGATAGGAATGCCAACTAATGAAAAACTGTTTTTT.

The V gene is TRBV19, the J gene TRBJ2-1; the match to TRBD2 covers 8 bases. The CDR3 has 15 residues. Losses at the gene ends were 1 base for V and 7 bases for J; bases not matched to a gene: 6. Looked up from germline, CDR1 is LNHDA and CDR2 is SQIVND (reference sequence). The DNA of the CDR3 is TGTGCCAGTAGTATAGTCGGCGGGGGGATAAATGAGCAGTTCTTC. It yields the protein CASSIVGGGINEQFF.

CDR3 DNA: TGTGCCAGCAGCCCCCGGGGCGGGGGTAGCTCCTACAATGAGCAGTTCTTC. It encodes CASSPRGGGSSYNEQFF. This sequence joins TRBV4-2 and TRBJ2-1; TRBD2 matches at 7 bases. The CDR3 totals 17 residues. V shed 4 bases and J 0 bases; nucleotides not matched to a gene: 9. The germline V gene encodes CDR1 LGHNA and CDR2 YNFKEQ.

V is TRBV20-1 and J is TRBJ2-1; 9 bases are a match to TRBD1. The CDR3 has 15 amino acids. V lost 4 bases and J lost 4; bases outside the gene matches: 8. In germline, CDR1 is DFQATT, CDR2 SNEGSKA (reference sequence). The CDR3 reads CSAIPGQGPYNEQFF. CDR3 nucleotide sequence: TGCAGTGCTATTCCGGGACAGGGACCTTACAATGAGCAGTTCTTC.

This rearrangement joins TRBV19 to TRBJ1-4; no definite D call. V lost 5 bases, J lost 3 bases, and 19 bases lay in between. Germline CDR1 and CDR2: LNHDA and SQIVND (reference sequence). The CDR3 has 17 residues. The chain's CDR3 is CASSWFSKAESNEKLFF. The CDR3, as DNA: TGTGCCAGTAGTTGGTTCAGTAAGGCGGAGTCTAATGAAAAACTGTTTTTT.

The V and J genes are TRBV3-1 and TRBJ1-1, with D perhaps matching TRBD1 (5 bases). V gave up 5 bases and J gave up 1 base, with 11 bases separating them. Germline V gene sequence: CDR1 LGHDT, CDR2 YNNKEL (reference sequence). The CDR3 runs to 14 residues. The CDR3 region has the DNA TGTGCCAGCAGCGACGGAGACAGGAACACTGAAGCTTTCTTT. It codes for CASSDGDRNTEAFF.

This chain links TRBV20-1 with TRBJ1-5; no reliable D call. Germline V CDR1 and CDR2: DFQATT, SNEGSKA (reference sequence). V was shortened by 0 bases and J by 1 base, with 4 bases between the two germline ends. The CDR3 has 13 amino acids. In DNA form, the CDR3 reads TGCAGTGCTAGAGAGCGGAGCAATCAGCCCCAGCATTTT. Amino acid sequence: CSARERSNQPQHF.

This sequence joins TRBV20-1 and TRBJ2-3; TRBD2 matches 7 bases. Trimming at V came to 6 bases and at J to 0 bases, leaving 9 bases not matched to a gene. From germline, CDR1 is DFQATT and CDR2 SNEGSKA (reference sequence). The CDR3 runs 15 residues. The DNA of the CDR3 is TGCAGTGCCCCCCCCCGGGGGGTTAGCACAGATACGCAGTATTTT. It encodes CSAPPRGVSTDTQYF.

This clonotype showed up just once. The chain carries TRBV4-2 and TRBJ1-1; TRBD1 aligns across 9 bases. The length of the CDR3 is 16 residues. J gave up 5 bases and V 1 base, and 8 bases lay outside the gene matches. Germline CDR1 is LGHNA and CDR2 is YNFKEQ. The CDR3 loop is CASSQGDRGYSTEAFF. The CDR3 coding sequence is TGTGCCAGCAGCCAAGGAGACAGGGGGTATAGTACTGAAGCTTTCTTT.

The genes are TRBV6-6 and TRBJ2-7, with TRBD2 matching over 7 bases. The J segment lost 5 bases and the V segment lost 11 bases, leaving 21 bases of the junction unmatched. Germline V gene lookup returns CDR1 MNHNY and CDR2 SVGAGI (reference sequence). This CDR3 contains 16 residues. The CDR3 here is CARSGGNRPREHEQYF. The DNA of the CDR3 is TGTGCCCGAAGCGGAGGTAACAGGCCGCGGGAGCACGAGCAGTACTTC.

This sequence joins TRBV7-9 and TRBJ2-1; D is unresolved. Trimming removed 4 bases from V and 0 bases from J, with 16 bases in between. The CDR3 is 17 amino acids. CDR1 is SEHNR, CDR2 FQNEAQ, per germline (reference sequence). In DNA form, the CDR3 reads TGTGCCAGCAGCTCCCCCCCCAAGATGAGCTCCTACAATGAGCAGTTCTTC. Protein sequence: CASSSPPKMSSYNEQFF.

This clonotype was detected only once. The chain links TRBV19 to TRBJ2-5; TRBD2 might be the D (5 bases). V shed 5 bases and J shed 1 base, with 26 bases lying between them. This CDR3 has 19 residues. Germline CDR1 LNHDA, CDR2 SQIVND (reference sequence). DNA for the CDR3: TGTGCCAGTAGTGTCTCACCCCCCTGGAGGCAAGACACCCAAGAGACCCAGTACTTC. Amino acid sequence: CASSVSPPWRQDTQETQYF.

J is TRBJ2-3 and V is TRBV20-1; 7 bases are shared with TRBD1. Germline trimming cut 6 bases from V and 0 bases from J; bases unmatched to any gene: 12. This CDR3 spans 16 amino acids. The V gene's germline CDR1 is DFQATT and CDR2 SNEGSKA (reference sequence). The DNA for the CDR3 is TGCAGTGCCCTTCCGGGACAGTTAGCTAGCACAGATACGCAGTATTTT. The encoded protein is CSALPGQLASTDTQYF.

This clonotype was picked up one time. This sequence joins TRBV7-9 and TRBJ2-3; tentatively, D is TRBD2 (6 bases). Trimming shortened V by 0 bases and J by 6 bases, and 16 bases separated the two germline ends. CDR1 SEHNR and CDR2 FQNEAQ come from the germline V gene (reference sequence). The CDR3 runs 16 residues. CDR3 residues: CASSLAGSREWDTQYF. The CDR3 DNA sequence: TGTGCCAGCAGCTTAGCCGGAAGTCGGGAGTGGGATACGCAGTATTTT.

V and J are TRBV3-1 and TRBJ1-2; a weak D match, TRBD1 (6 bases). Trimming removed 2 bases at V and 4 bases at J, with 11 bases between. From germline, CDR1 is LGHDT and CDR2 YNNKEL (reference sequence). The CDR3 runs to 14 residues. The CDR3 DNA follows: TGTGCCAGCAGCCAACCTGGACAGCTCTATGGCTACACCTTC. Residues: CASSQPGQLYGYTF. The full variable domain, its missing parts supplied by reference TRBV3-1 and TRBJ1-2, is DTAVSQTPKYLVTQMGNDKSIKCEQNLGHDTMYWYKQDSKKFLKIMFSYNNKELIINETVPNRFSPKSPDKAHLNLHINSLELGDSAVYFCASSQPGQLYGYTFGSGTRLTVV.